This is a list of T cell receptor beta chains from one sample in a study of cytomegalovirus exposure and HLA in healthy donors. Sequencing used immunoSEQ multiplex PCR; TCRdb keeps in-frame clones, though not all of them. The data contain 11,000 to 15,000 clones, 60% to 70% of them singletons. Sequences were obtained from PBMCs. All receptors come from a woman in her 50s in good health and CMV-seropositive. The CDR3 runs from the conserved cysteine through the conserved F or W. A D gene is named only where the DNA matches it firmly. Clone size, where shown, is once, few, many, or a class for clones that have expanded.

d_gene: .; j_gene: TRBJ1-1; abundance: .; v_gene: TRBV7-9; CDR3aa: CASSLGAFHTEAFF; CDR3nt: TGTGCCAGCAGCTTAGGGGCCTTCCACACTGAAGCTTTCTTT
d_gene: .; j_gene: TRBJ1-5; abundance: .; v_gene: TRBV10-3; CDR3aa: CATLGGVGQPQHF; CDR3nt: TGTGCCACCCTAGGAGGGGTAGGACAGCCCCAGCATTTT
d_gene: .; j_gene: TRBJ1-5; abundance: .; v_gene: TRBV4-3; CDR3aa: CASSPTGLSNQPQHF; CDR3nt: TGCGCCAGCAGCCCCACAGGGTTGAGCAATCAGCCCCAGCATTTT
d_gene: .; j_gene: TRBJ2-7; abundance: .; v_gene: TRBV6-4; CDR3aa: CASSEGPDSYEQYF; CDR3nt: TGTGCCAGCAGTGAGGGCCCTGATTCCTACGAGCAGTACTTC
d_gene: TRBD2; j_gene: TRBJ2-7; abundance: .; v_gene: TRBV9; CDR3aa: CASSVGGSTYEQYF; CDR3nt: TGTGCCAGCAGCGTAGGCGGGAGTACCTACGAGCAGTACTTC
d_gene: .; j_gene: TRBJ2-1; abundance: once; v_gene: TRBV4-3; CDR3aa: CASSPGSGAYNEQFF; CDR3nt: TGCGCCAGCAGCCCCGGGTCGGGGGCCTACAATGAGCAGTTCTTC
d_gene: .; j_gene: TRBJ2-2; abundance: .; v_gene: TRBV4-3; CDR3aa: CASSQGTDYTGELFF; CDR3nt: TGCGCCAGCAGCCAAGGGACAGATTACACCGGGGAGCTGTTTTTT
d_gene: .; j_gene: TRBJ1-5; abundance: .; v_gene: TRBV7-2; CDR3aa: CASSFDSDQPQHF; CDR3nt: TGTGCCAGCAGCTTTGATTCGGATCAGCCCCAGCATTTT
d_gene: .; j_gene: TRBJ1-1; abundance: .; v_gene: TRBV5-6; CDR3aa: CASSRRNRAGAFF; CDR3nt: TGTGCCAGCAGCCGGAGAAACAGGGCGGGAGCTTTCTTT
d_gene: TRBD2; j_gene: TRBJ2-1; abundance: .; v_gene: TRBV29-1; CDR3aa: CSVGWLAGNEQFF; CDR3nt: TGCAGCGTTGGTTGGCTAGCGGGAAATGAGCAGTTCTTC
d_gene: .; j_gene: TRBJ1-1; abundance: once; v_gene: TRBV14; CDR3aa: CASSQDPAGKAKAFF; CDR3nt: TGTGCCAGCAGCCAAGATCCGGCGGGGAAGGCAAAAGCTTTCTTT
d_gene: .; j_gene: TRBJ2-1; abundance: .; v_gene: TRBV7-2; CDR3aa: CASSSLRREQFF; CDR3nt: TGTGCCAGCAGCTCCCTCCGGCGGGAGCAGTTCTTC
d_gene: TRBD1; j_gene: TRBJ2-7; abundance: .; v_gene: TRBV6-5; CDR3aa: CASSYSALTGVYEQYF; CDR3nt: TGTGCCAGCAGTTACTCGGCGCTTACAGGGGTATACGAGCAGTACTTC
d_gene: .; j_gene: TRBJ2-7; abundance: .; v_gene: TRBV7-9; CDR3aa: CASSPTDYEQYF; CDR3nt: TGTGCCAGCAGCCCTACAGATTACGAGCAGTACTTC
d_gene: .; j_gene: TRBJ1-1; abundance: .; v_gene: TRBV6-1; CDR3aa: CASSPTVMGRTEAFF; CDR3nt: TGTGCCAGCAGTCCCACGGTCATGGGGCGGACTGAAGCTTTCTTT
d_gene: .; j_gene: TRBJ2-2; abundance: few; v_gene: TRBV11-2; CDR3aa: CASSSSTGELFF; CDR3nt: TGTGCCAGCAGCTCTAGCACCGGGGAGCTGTTTTTT
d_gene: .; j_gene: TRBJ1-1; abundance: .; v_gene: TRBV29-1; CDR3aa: CSAYRDRAFF; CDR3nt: TGCAGCGCCTACAGGGATCGGGCTTTCTTT
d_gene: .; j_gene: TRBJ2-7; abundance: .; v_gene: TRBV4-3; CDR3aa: CASSQVRGLSYEQYF; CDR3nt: TGCGCCAGCAGCCAAGTGCGGGGACTCTCCTACGAGCAGTACTTC
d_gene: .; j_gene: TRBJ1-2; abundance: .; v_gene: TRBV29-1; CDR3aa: CSVKTGGYTF; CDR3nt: TGCAGCGTTAAGACAGGAGGCTACACCTTC
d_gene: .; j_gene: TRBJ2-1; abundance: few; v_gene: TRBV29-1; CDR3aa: CSVGWGGPFEQFF; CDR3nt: TGCAGCGTTGGGTGGGGGGGCCCCTTTGAGCAGTTCTTC
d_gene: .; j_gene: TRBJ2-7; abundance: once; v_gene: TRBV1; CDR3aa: CTSSQDPRAGYEQYF; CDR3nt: TGCACCAGCAGCCAAGATCCGAGGGCGGGCTACGAGCAGTACTTC
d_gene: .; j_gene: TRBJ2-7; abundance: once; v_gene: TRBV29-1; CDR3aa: CSVTGAGEQYF; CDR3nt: TGCAGCGTTACAGGGGCGGGGGAGCAGTACTTC
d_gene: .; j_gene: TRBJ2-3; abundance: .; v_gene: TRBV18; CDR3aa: CASSPTGFTDTQYF; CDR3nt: TGTGCCAGCTCACCCACCGGGTTTACGGATACGCAGTATTTT
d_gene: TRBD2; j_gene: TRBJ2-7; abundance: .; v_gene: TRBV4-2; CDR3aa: CASSRGLAGGPSSYEQYF; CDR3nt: TGTGCCAGCAGCCGGGGACTAGCGGGAGGGCCCAGCTCCTACGAGCAGTACTTC